This T cell receptor (beta chain) was documented in a study of shared T cell receptors in the human thymus. Libraries were prepared by immunoSEQ multiplex PCR; TCRdb keeps only in-frame clonotypes and omits some of them. The sample contains approximately 760,000 clones, roughly 85% of which appear only once. CDR1 is SEHNR, CDR2 FQNEAQ, per germline (reference sequence). V lost 1 base and J lost 10, with 19 bases in between. This CDR3 has 15 residues. These same data were also listed under a study on human thymus T cells. That paper adds: Healthy Finnish infants undergoing corrective surgery for congenital heart defects provided the donor material. The source of the thymus tissue was resections taken during corrective heart surgery. Apparent bias marked the V and J gene usage of thymic and blood repertoires. As related research reported, thymic repertoires overlapped highly among unrelated individuals.

The sample consisted of thymocytes. The sequence derives from a girl under three years old with a congenital heart defect. The rearrangement links TRBV7-9 to TRBJ2-5, with D maybe TRBD2 (7 bases). This chain's CDR3 is CASSLGSGGPMGQYF. CDR3 DNA: TGTGCCAGCAGCTTAGGCTCCGGGGGGCCCATGGGCCAGTACTTC.